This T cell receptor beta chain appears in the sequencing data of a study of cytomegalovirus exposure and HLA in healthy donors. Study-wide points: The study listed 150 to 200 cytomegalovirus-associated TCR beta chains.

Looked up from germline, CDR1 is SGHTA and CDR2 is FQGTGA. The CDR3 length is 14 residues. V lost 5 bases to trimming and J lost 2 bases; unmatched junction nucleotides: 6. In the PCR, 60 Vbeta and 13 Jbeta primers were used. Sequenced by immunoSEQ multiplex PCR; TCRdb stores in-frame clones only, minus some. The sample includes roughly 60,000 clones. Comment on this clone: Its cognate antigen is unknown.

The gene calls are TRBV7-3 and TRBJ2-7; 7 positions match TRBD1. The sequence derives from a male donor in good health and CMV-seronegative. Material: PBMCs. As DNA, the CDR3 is TGTGCCAGCAGCCCCGGGACAGCCCCCTACGAGCAGTACTTC. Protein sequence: CASSPGTAPYEQYF.